The 21 T cell receptor beta chains presented below share a single source sample, sequenced in a study of blood T cell repertoires in COVID-19. Sequenced by immunoSEQ multiplex PCR; TCRdb stores in-frame clones only, minus some. The top ten clones hold approximately 1.8% of a sample with 350,000 or so clones, around 88% of them seen once. Input material: peripheral blood. These receptors all stem from a woman aged 25 to 39 with COVID-19, enrolled during active disease.

This chain connects TRBV5-1 to TRBJ1-3; D is undetermined. CDR1 SGHRS and CDR2 YFSETQ come from the germline V gene. Trimming took 4 bases from V and 8 from J, leaving 19 bases between them. CDR3 length equals 15 residues. In DNA form, the CDR3 reads TGCGCCAGCAGCCGGTCCGTAGCTGGGTTGGACACCATATATTTT. Translating it yields CASSRSVAGLDTIYF.

This chain connects TRBV6-1 to TRBJ1-2, with D hard to call. The CDR3 contains 12 residues. V lost 2 bases to trimming and J lost 3 bases, with 4 bases between them. Germline V lookup: CDR1 MNHNS, CDR2 SASEGT. The CDR3 is CASSEPDYGYTF. CDR3 DNA: TGTGCCAGCAGTGAACCGGACTATGGCTACACCTTC.

This chain connects TRBV11-3 to TRBJ2-1; a weak D match, TRBD1 (6 bases). The CDR3 runs to 17 residues. V shed 1 base and J shed 2 bases, with 15 bases lying between them. Germline-derived CDR1 and CDR2 are SGHNT and YENEEA. CDR3 nucleotide sequence: TGTGCCAGCAGCTTAGGGACCGGCAGGGGCGCCTACAATGAGCAGTTCTTC. It specifies CASSLGTGRGAYNEQFF.

A remark on this clone: At the DNA level, this CDR3 is encoded by other sequences in the same sample as well. The chain couples TRBV11-3 to TRBJ2-7; TRBD2 matches at 10 bases. The CDR3 consists of 15 residues. V was clipped by 3 bases and J by 1 base; unmatched bases: 3. Germline-derived CDR1 and CDR2 are SGHNT and YENEEA. The CDR3 loop reads CASSFSGGPSYEQYF. For the CDR3, the DNA is TGTGCCAGCAGCTTTAGCGGGGGGCCTTCCTACGAGCAGTACTTC.

The rearrangement uses TRBV4-1 and TRBJ2-2; 9 bases align to TRBD2. Germline CDR1 and CDR2: MGHRA and YSYEKL. V lost 1 base to trimming and J lost 6 bases; unmatched junction nucleotides: 9. The CDR3 is 17 amino acids. The CDR3 region is CASSQVGPAGGSGELFF. CDR3 nucleotides: TGCGCCAGCAGCCAAGTTGGTCCAGCGGGGGGATCCGGGGAGCTGTTTTTT.

The chain links TRBV6-5 to TRBJ1-1; no firm D call. Trimming took 6 bases from V and 1 from J, leaving 12 bases between them. The CDR3 length is 14 residues. Per the germline V gene, CDR1 is MNHEY and CDR2 is SVGAGI. The DNA for the CDR3 is TGTGCCAGCAGGCGGGGTACAGAGAACACTGAAGCTTTCTTT. Residues: CASRRGTENTEAFF.

V is TRBV5-1 and J is TRBJ1-3; D is unclear. Germline V gene sequence: CDR1 SGHRS, CDR2 YFSETQ. V lost 0 bases and J lost 0, with 10 bases in between. The CDR3 spans 16 residues. CDR3 sequence reads: CASSLEAVPSGNTIYF. Here the CDR3 DNA reads TGCGCCAGCAGCTTGGAGGCGGTCCCCTCTGGAAACACCATATATTTT.

V is TRBV18 and J is TRBJ1-1; tentatively, D is TRBD1 (6 bases). Germline assignment: CDR1 KGHSH and CDR2 LQKENI. Trimming took off 2 bases at V and 7 bases at J, with 14 bases between the two ends. The CDR3 has 14 amino acids. CDR3 nucleotides: TGTGCCAGCTCACCAATAAAGGGGGAGGGTGAAGCTTTCTTT. Residues: CASSPIKGEGEAFF.

The chain recombines TRBV30 with TRBJ2-4; possibly TRBD2 for D (5 bases). V was cut by 0 bases and J by 0 bases, with 6 bases left in between. Germline assignment: CDR1 GTSNPN and CDR2 SVGIG (reference sequence). The CDR3 is 14 amino acids. The CDR3 DNA follows: TGTGCCTGGAGTGTACGGGGAGCCAAAAACATTCAGTACTTC. This translates into CAWSVRGAKNIQYF.

As regards this clone: Other DNA sequences from this sample encode an identical CDR3 as well. This sequence joins TRBV6-5 and TRBJ1-2; D might be TRBD1 (5 bases). The V end lost 5 bases, the J end lost 2 bases, and 9 bases lay between the germline ends. The germline CDR1 and CDR2 sequences are MNHEY and SVGAGI. The CDR3 runs 13 residues. In DNA, the CDR3 is TGTGCCAGCAGTATGACAGCCAACTATGGCTACACCTTC. This gives the protein CASSMTANYGYTF.

CDR3: CASSSTGTYGNTIYF. CDR3 in DNA: TGCGCCAGCAGTAGCACCGGGACTTACGGAAACACCATATATTTT. The gene calls are TRBV10-2 and TRBJ1-3, with D possibly being TRBD1 (5 bases). Germline V gene sequence: CDR1 WSHSY, CDR2 SAAADI. Trimming removed 5 bases at V and 4 bases at J, with 15 bases between. The CDR3 covers 15 residues.

J is TRBJ2-7 and V is TRBV27, with a tentative D call TRBD2 (6 bases). Germline assignment: CDR1 MNHEY and CDR2 SMNVEV (reference sequence). The CDR3 covers 14 residues. V shed 2 bases and J shed 3 bases, with 11 bases lying between them. For the CDR3, the DNA is TGTGCCAGCAGTTTAGCGGGGATCCTCTACGAGCAGTACTTC. This sequence encodes CASSLAGILYEQYF.

This clone was seen a few times. This rearrangement joins TRBV27 to TRBJ1-5; tentative D call: TRBD1 (6 bases). V lost 5 bases, J lost 0 bases, and 17 bases lay in between. Germline V gene data show CDR1 as MNHEY and CDR2 as SMNVEV (reference sequence). The CDR3 contains 17 residues. DNA for the CDR3: TGTGCCAGCAGTAAGATATCGGGACAAAATAGCAATCAGCCCCAGCATTTT. Its protein product is CASSKISGQNSNQPQHF.

The gene calls are TRBV24-1 and TRBJ1-1; unclear D gene. The germline V gene encodes CDR1 KGHDR and CDR2 SFDVKD. The CDR3 consists of 11 residues. V gave up 6 bases and J gave up 4 bases, with 5 bases separating them. CDR3 loop: CATSTGTEAFF. The DNA of the CDR3 is TGTGCCACCAGTACCGGCACTGAAGCTTTCTTT.

This chain links TRBV28 with TRBJ1-4; the D gene is possibly TRBD1 (6 bases). Germline V CDR1 and CDR2: MDHEN, SYDVKM. The V end was cut by 5 bases, the J end by 7 bases, with 23 bases between. This CDR3 region has 17 residues. The CDR3 DNA reads as TGTGCCAGCAGTCCACAGGGTTCTCAGCGAACTGGTGAAAAACTGTTTTTT. This encodes CASSPQGSQRTGEKLFF.

The chain uses TRBV24-1 and TRBJ1-2; 10 positions match TRBD1. The V segment lost 3 bases and the J segment 6 bases; nucleotides outside the gene matches: 3. CDR3 length: 14 residues. Germline lookup yields CDR1 KGHDR and CDR2 SFDVKD. The DNA for the CDR3 is TGTGCCACCAGTGATCGACAGGGGGCCGATGGCTACACCTTC. It is translated as CATSDRQGADGYTF.

V is TRBV10-1 and J is TRBJ1-1; 8 bases agree with TRBD1. Unmatched junction bases numbered 3, after V lost 0 bases and J lost 9 bases. Per the germline V gene, CDR1 is WNHNN and CDR2 is SYGVQD (reference sequence). This CDR3 region has 13 residues. This chain's CDR3 is CASSESGTGKAFF. The CDR3 DNA sequence: TGCGCCAGCAGTGAGTCGGGGACAGGTAAAGCTTTCTTT.

This rearrangement joins TRBV7-9 to TRBJ1-2, with 9 nucleotides matching TRBD1. Germline V gene lookup returns CDR1 SEHNR and CDR2 FQNEAQ (reference sequence). The CDR3 sequence is 15 residues long. The ends lost 5 bases at V and 8 bases at J; junction bases unmatched: 12. CDR3 coding DNA: TGTGCCAGCAGCGGCCTAACAGGGGGCGAGGAGGGCTACACCTTC. Its protein product is CASSGLTGGEEGYTF.

The chain employs TRBV4-3 and TRBJ2-1; D remains unclear. Germline assignment: CDR1 LGHNA and CDR2 YSLEER. This CDR3 contains 17 residues. With 5 bases removed from V and 0 bases from J, the gap between germline ends came to 17 bases. CDR3 bases: TGCGCCAGCAGCTCGCCGTTGACTCCGAGCTCCTACAATGAGCAGTTCTTC. Protein: CASSSPLTPSSYNEQFF.

The V call is TRBV5-1, the J call TRBJ2-1, with 13 bases aligning to TRBD2. J gave up 7 bases and V 4 bases, and 5 bases lay outside the gene matches. Germline V gene lookup returns CDR1 SGHRS and CDR2 YFSETQ. The CDR3 covers 15 residues. The CDR3 DNA reads as TGCGCCAGCAGCAGACTAGCGGGGGGTGGAAATGAGCAGTTCTTC. This sequence encodes CASSRLAGGGNEQFF.

The table lists this clone with a few counts. The V call is TRBV3-1 (or the pseudogene TRBV3-2), the J call TRBJ1-1; D may be TRBD1 (5 bases). This CDR3 comprises 14 residues. V lost 4 bases, J lost 0 bases, and 9 bases lay in between. CDR1 and CDR2 from the germline V gene are LGHDT and YNNKEL (reference sequence). CDR3 sequence reads: CASSRTTVNTEAFF. Written as DNA, the CDR3 is TGTGCCAGCAGCCGCACGACAGTGAACACTGAAGCTTTCTTT.